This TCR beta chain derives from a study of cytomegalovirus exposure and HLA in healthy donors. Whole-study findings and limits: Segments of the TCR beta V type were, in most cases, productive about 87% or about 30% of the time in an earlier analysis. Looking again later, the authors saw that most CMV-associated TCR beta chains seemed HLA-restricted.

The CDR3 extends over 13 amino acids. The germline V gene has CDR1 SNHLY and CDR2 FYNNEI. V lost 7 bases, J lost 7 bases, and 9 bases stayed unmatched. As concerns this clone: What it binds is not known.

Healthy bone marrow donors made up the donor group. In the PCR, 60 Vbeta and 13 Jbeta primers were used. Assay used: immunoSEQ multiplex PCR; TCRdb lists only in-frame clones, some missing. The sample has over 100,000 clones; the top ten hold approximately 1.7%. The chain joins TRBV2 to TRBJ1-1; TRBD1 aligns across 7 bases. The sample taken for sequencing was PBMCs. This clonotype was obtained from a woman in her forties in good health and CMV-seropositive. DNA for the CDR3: TGTGCCAGCAATAACCGGGACAGATATGAAGCTTTCTTT. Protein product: CASNNRDRYEAFF.